This passage covers 5 T cell receptor beta chains from one sample sequenced in a study of cytomegalovirus exposure and HLA in healthy donors. Primers: 60 Vbeta forward and 13 Jbeta reverse. TCRdb keeps only in-frame clones here, not all; method: immunoSEQ multiplex PCR. The table lists about 160,000 clones, 84% of them singletons. Material for sequencing was PBMCs. The receptors derive from a man younger than 45 in good health and CMV-seronegative.

This clone was seen only once. V usage is TRBV4-1 and J usage is TRBJ2-3; D perhaps matches TRBD2 (5 bases). CDR3 size: 14 residues. From germline, CDR1 is MGHRA and CDR2 YSYEKL. V lost 3 bases, J lost 4 bases, and 11 bases lay in between. The CDR3 loop reads CASSQRVLADTQYF. Written as DNA, the CDR3 is TGCGCCAGCAGCCAGAGGGTGTTAGCAGATACGCAGTATTTT.

V gene TRBV27 combines with J gene TRBJ2-7, with 9 bases lining up with TRBD2. V was pared by 7 bases and J by 6 bases, with 10 bases of the junction left unmatched. Germline-derived CDR1 and CDR2 are MNHEY and SMNVEV (reference sequence). The CDR3 has 14 amino acids. The chain's CDR3 is CASTKGLASGEQYF. The CDR3 DNA sequence: TGTGCCAGCACCAAAGGACTAGCGAGTGGCGAGCAGTACTTC.

The genes are TRBV6-5 and TRBJ1-6; D remains unclear. V lost 0 bases and J lost 5, with 11 bases in between. CDR3 length equals 16 residues. Germline V gene sequence: CDR1 MNHEY, CDR2 SVGAGI. CDR3 in amino acids: CASSYSEGADNSPLHF. In DNA form, the CDR3 reads TGTGCCAGCAGTTACTCCGAGGGCGCCGATAATTCACCCCTCCACTTT.

V usage is TRBV7-8 and J usage is TRBJ1-6; weak D call: TRBD1 (5 bases). The germline CDR1 and CDR2 sequences are SGHVS and FQNEAQ. Trimming stripped 4 bases from V and 6 bases from J, with 19 bases between. This CDR3 spans 17 amino acids. CDR3 amino acids: CASSSRSPLTANSPLHF. The CDR3 nucleotides are TGTGCCAGCAGCTCCCGTTCTCCCCTGACAGCTAATTCACCCCTCCACTTT.

This chain connects TRBV7-8 to TRBJ1-2, with a tentative D call TRBD1 (5 bases). V shed 5 bases and J shed 0 bases, with 13 bases lying between them. The CDR3 spans 15 residues. Looked up from germline, CDR1 is SGHVS and CDR2 is FQNEAQ. CDR3 in DNA: TGTGCCAGCAGCCCAATGGGGGGGGCTAACTATGGCTACACCTTC. As protein: CASSPMGGANYGYTF.